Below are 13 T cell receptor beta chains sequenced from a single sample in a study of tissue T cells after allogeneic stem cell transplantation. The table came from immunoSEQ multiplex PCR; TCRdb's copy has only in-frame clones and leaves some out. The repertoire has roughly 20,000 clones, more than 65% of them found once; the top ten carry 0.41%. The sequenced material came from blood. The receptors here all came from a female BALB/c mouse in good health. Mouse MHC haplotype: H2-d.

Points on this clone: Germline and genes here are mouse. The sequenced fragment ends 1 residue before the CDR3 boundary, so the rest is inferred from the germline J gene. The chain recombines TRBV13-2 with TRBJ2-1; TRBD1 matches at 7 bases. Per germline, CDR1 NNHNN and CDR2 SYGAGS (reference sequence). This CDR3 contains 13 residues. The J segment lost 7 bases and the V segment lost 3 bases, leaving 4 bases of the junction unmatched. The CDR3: CASGAGGGAEQFF. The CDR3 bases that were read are TGTGCCAGCGGTGCAGGGGGAGGCGCTGAGCAGTTC.

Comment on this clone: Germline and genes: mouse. This chain's CDR3 is CASGPGQNTGQLYF. The CDR3 bases that were read are TGTGCCAGCGGGCCGGGACAAAACACCGGGCAGCTCTAC. V is TRBV13-2 and J is TRBJ2-2; maybe TRBD1 (6 bases). The CDR3 goes on 1 residue after the read ends, and that part is filled in from the germline J gene. V lost 5 bases and J 1 base, leaving 9 bases between the germline ends. Per germline, CDR1 NNHNN and CDR2 SYGAGS (reference sequence). This CDR3 has 14 amino acids.

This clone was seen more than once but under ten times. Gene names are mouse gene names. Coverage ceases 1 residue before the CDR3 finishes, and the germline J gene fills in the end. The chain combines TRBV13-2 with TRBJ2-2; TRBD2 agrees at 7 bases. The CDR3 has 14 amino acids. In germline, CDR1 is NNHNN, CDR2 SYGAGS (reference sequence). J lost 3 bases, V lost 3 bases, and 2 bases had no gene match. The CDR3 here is CASGGGGYTGQLYF. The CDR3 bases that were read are TGTGCCAGCGGTGGTGGGGGGTACACCGGGCAGCTCTAC.

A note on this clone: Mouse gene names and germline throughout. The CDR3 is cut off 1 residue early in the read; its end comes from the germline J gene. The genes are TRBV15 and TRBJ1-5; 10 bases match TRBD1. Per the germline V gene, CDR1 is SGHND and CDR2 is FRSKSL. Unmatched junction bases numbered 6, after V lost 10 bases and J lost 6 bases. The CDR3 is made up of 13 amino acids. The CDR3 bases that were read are TGTGCCACCCCGGGACAGGGGTTCCAGGCTCCGCTT. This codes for CATPGQGFQAPL. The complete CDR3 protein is CATPGQGFQAPLF.

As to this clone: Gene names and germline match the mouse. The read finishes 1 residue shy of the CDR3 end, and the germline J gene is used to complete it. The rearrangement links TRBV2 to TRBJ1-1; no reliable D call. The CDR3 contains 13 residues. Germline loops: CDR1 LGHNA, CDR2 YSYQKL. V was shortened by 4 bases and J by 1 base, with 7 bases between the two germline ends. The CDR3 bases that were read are TGTGCCAGCAGCCTAGACAAAAACACAGAAGTCTTC. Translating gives CASSLDKNTEVF. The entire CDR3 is CASSLDKNTEVFF.

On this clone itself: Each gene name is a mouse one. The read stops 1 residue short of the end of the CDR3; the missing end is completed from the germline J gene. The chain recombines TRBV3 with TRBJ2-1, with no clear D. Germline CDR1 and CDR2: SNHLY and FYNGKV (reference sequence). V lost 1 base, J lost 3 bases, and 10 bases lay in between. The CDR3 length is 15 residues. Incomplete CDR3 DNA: TGTGCCAGCAGCTTAGAAGGGCGGGGCTATGCTGAGCAGTTC. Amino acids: CASSLEGRGYAEQF. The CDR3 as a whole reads CASSLEGRGYAEQFF.

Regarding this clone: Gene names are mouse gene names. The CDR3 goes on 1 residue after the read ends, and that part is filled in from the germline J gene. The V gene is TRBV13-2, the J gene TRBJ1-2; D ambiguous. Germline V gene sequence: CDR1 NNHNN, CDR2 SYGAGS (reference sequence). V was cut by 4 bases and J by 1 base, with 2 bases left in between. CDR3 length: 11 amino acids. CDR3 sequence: CASGKNSDYTF. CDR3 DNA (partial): TGTGCCAGCGGTAAAAACTCCGACTACACC.

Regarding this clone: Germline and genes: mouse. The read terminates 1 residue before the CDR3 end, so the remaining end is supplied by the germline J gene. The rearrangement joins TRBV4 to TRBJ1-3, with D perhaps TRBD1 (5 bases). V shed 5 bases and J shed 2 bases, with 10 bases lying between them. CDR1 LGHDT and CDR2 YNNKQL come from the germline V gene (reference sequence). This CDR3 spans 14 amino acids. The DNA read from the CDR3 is TGTGCCAGCAGCGTAGGAGGGGCTGGAAATACGCTCTAT. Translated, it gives CASSVGGAGNTLY. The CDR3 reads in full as CASSVGGAGNTLYF.

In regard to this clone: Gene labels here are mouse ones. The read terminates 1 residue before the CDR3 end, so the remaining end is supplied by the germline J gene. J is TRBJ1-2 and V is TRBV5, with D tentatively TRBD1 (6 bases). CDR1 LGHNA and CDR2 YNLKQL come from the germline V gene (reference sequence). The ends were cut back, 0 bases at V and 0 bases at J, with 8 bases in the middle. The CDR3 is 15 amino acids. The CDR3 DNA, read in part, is TGTGCCAGCAGCCAAGAACCAGGGGCAAACTCCGACTACACC. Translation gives CASSQEPGANSDYT. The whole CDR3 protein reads CASSQEPGANSDYTF.

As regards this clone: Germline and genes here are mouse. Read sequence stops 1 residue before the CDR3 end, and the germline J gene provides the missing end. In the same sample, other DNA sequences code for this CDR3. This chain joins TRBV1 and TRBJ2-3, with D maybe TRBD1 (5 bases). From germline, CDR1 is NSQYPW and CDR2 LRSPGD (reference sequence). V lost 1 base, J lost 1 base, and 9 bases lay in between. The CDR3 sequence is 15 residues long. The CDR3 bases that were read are TGCACCTGCAGTGCAGGTGGCAGGGGTGCAGAAACGCTGTAT. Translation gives CTCSAGGRGAETLY. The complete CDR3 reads CTCSAGGRGAETLYF.

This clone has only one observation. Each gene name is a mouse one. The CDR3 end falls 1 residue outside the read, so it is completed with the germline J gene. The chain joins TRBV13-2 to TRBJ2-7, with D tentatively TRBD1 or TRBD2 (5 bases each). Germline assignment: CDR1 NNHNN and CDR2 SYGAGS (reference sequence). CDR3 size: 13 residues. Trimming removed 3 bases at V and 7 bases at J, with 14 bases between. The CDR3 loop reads CASGGPGAGEQYF. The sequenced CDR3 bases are TGTGCCAGCGGTGGTCCCGGGGCCGGGGAACAGTAC.

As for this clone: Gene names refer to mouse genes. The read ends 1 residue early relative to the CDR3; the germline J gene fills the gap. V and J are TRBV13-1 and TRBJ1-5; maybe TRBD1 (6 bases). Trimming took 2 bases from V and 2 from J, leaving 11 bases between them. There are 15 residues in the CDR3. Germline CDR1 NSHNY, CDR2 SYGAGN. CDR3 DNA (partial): TGTGCCAGCAGTGAAGGGGGGCGCGACAACCAGGCTCCGCTT. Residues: CASSEGGRDNQAPL. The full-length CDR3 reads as CASSEGGRDNQAPLF.

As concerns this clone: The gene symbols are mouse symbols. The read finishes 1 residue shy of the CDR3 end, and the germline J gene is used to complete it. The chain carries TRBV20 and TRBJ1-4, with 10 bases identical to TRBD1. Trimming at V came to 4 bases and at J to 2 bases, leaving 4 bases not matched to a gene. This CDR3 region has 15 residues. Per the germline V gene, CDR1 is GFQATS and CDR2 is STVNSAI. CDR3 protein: CGATRQGASNERLFF. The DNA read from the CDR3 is TGTGGTGCTACACGACAGGGGGCATCCAACGAAAGATTATTT.